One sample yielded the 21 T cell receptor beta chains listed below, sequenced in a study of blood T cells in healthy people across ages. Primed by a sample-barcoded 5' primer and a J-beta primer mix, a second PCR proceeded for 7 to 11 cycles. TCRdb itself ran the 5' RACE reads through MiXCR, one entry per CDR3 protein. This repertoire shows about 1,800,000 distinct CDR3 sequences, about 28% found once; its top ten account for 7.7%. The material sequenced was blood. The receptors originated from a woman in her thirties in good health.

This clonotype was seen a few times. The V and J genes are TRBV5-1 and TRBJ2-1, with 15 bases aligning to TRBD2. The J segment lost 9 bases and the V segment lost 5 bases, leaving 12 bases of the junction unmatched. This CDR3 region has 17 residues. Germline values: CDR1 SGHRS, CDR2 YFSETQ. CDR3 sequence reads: CASSQGVGLAGGFEQFF. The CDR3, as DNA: TGCGCCAGCAGTCAGGGCGTGGGACTAGCGGGGGGATTTGAGCAGTTCTTC.

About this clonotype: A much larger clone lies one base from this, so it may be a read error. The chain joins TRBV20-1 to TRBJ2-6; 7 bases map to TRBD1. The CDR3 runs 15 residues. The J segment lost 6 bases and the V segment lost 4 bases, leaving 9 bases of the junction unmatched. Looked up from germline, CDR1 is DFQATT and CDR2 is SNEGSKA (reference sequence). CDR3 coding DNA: TGCAGTGCTACTTCCACAGGGGCTGAGGCCAACGTCCTGACTTTC. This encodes CSATSTGAEANVLTF.

CDR3 protein: CASSQQGSPGEQFF. The CDR3 DNA sequence: TGTGCCAGCAGCCAACAAGGAAGCCCTGGTGAGCAGTTCTTC. V and J are TRBV14 and TRBJ2-1; D uncertain. The CDR3 is 14 residues long. V lost 2 bases, J lost 9 bases, and 14 bases lay in between. CDR1 is SGHDN, CDR2 FVKESK, per germline.

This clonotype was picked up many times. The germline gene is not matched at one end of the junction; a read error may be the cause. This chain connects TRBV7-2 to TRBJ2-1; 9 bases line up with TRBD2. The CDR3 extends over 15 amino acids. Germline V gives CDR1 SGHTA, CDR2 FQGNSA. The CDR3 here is CASSLGLAGTNEQFF. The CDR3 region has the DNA TGTGCCAGCAGTTTAGGGCTAGCGGGGACTAATGAGCAGTTCTTC.

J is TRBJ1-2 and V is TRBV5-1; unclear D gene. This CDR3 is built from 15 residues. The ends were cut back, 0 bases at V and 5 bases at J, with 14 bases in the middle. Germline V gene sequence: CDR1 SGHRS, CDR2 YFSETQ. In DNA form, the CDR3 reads TGCGCCAGCAGCTTGGAAGCTTCCCCGGGATATGGCTACACCTTC. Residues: CASSLEASPGYGYTF.

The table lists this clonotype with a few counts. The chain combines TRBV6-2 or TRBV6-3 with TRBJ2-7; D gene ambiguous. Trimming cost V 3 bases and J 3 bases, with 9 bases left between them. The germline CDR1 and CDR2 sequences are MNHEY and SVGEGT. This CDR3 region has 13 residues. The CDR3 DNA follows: TGTGCCAGCAGTTATGAAAGATTCTACGAGCAGTACTTC. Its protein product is CASSYERFYEQYF.

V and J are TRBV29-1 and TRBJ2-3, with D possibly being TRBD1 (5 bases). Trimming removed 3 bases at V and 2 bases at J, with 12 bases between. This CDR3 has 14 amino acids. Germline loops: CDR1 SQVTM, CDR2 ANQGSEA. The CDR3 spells CSVDRVGFTDTQYF. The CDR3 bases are TGCAGCGTTGACAGGGTCGGCTTCACAGATACGCAGTATTTT.

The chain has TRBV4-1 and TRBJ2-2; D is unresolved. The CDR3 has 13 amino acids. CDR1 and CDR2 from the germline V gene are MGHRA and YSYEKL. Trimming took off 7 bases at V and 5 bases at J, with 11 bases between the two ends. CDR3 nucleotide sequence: TGCGCCAGCATGAACCTCCGAACCGGGGAGCTGTTTTTT. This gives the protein CASMNLRTGELFF.

CDR3 nucleotides: TGCGCCAGCAGCCAAGATGTTAAGCGGGGTACCTACAATGAGCAGTTCTTC. It codes for CASSQDVKRGTYNEQFF. V gene TRBV4-3 combines with J gene TRBJ2-1; 7 nucleotides align to TRBD2. V was pared by 0 bases and J by 2 bases, with 7 bases of the junction left unmatched. The CDR3 runs to 17 residues. Germline V gene sequence: CDR1 LGHNA, CDR2 YSLEER.

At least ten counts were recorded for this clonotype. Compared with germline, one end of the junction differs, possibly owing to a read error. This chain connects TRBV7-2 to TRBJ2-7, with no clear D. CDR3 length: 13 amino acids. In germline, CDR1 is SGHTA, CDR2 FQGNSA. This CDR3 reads CASSPRTAYEQYF. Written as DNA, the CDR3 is TGCGCCAGCAGCCCCAGGACCGCCTACGAGCAGTACTTC.

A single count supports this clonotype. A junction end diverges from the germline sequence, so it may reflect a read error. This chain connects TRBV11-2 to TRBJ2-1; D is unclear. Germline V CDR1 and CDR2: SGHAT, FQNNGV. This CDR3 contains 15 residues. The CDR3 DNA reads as TGTGTCAGCAGCTTAGAACGGCTCAGGTACAACGAGCAGTTCTTC. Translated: CVSSLERLRYNEQFF.

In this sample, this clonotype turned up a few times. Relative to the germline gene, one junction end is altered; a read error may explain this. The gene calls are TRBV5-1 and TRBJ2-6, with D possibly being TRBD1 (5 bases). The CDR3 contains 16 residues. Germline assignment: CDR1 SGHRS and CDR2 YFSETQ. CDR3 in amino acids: CASSLGGNSGANVRTF. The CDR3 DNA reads TGCGCCAGCAGCTTGGGGGGAAACTCTGGGGCCAACGTCCGGACTTTC.

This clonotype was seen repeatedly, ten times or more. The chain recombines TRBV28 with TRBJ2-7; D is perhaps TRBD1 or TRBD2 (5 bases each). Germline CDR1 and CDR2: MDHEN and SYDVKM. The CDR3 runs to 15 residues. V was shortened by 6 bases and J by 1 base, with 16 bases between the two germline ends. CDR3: CASSLWGIKSYEQYF. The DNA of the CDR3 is TGTGCCAGCAGCCTCTGGGGGATTAAATCCTACGAGCAGTACTTC.

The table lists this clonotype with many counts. This CDR3 reads CASSRGINQPQHF. The CDR3 DNA is TGTGCCAGCAGTCGGGGGATCAATCAGCCCCAGCATTTT. The chain uses TRBV12-3 or TRBV12-4 and TRBJ1-5; tentative D call: TRBD1 (5 bases). Trimming cost V 5 bases and J 3 bases, with 8 bases left between them. The CDR3 is made up of 13 amino acids.

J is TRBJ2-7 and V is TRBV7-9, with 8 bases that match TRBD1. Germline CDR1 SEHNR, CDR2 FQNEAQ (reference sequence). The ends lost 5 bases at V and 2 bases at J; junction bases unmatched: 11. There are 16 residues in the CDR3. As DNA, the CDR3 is TGTGCCAGCAGCCCAACCACCGGACAGGGAACCTACGAGCAGTACTTC. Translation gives CASSPTTGQGTYEQYF.

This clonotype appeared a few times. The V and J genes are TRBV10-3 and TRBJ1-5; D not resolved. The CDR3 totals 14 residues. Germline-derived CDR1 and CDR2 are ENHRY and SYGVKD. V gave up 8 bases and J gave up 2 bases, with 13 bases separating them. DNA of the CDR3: TGTGCCATCTCTTCGGGGTTGGGCAATCAGCCCCAGCATTTT. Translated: CAISSGLGNQPQHF.

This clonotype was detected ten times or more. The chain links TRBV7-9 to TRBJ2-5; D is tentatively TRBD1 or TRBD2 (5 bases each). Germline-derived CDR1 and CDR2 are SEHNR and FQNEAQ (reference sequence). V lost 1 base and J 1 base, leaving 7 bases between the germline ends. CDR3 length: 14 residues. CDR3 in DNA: TGTGCCAGCAGCTTAGTGAGGGGCCAAGAGACCCAGTACTTC. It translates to CASSLVRGQETQYF.

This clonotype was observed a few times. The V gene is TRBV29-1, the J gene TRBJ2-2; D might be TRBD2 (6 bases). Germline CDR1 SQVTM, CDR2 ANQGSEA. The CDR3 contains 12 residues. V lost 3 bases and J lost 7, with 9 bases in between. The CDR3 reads CSVDERVGELFF. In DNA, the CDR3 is TGCAGCGTTGATGAGCGGGTCGGGGAGCTGTTTTTT.

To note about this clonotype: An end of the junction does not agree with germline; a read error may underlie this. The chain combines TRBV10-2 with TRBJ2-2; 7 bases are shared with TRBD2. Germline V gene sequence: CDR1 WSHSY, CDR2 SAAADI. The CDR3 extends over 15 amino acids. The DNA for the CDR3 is TGCGCCAGCAGAGAGTCATTTAGCGGGACCGGGGAGCTGTTTTTT. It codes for CASRESFSGTGELFF.

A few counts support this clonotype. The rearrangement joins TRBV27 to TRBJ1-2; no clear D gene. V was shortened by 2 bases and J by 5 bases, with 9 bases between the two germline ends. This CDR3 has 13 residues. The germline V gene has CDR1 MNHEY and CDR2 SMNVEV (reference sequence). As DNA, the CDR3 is TGTGCCAGCAGTTTAGGACCCGAGTATGGCTACACCTTC. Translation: CASSLGPEYGYTF.

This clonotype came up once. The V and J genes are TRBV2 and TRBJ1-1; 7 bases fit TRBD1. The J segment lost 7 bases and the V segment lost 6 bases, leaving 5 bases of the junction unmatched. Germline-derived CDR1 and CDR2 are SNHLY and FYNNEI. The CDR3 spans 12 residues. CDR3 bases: TGTGCCAGCAGGGCCAGGGGGGTTGAAGCTTTCTTT. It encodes CASRARGVEAFF.